What follows are 8 T cell receptor beta chains derived from one specimen sequenced in a study of blood T cell repertoires in COVID-19. Method: immunoSEQ multiplex PCR; TCRdb's copy keeps in-frame clones and lacks some. Of roughly 82,000 clones in the sample, around 82% were seen once. The sample taken for sequencing was peripheral blood. These TCRs come from a man in his sixties with acute or convalescent COVID-19.

The genes are TRBV28 and TRBJ2-1; 12 nucleotides align to TRBD2. Unmatched junction bases numbered 17, after V lost 4 bases and J lost 7 bases. This CDR3 is built from 19 residues. Germline assignment: CDR1 MDHEN and CDR2 SYDVKM. CDR3: CASSSNTRTSGKGVNEQFF. The DNA for the CDR3 is TGTGCCAGCAGTTCGAACACCAGGACTAGCGGGAAGGGGGTAAATGAGCAGTTCTTC.

The gene calls are TRBV18 and TRBJ1-2, with TRBD1 identical over 9 bases. Unmatched junction bases numbered 14, after V lost 8 bases and J lost 10 bases. Germline V lookup: CDR1 KGHSH, CDR2 LQKENI. This CDR3 has 14 residues. CDR3 in amino acids: CASITTQTGGDYTF. CDR3 bases: TGTGCCAGCATCACCACCCAAACAGGGGGCGACTACACCTTC.

V and J are TRBV5-4 and TRBJ2-2, with 8 positions matching TRBD1. This CDR3 has 16 amino acids. CDR1 and CDR2 (germline): SGHNT, YYREEE (reference sequence). The V segment lost 5 bases and the J segment 1 base; nucleotides outside the gene matches: 7. CDR3 sequence reads: CASRRGGTGNTGELFF. In nucleotides, the CDR3 is TGTGCCAGCAGGCGGGGTGGGACAGGGAACACCGGGGAGCTGTTTTTT.

CDR3 in amino acids: CAWSEGVSSSTDTQYF. The CDR3 nucleotides read TGTGCCTGGAGTGAGGGGGTCAGCTCTAGCACAGATACGCAGTATTTT. The chain combines TRBV30 with TRBJ2-3; the D gene is possibly TRBD1 (6 bases). The CDR3 covers 16 residues. Germline assignment: CDR1 GTSNPN and CDR2 SVGIG (reference sequence). V lost 1 base to trimming and J lost 0 bases, with 14 bases between them. The entire variable domain, with the rest obtained from reference TRBV30 and TRBJ2-3, is as follows: SQTIHQWPATLVQPVGSPLSLECTVEGTSNPNLYWYRQAAGRGLQLLFYSVGIGQISSEVPQNLSASRPQDRQFILSSKKLLLSDSGFYLCAWSEGVSSSTDTQYFGPGTRLTVL.

V usage is TRBV5-8 and J usage is TRBJ1-4, with no clear D. Germline CDR1 SGHTS, CDR2 YDEGEE. Trimming removed 5 bases from V and 5 bases from J, with 19 bases in between. The CDR3 is made up of 16 amino acids. The CDR3 DNA follows: TGTGCCAGCAGTCCGCTGCTGGCGGGGTTGAATGAAAAACTGTTTTTT. It is translated as CASSPLLAGLNEKLFF.

Only a few counts were recorded for this clone. The genes are TRBV18 and TRBJ1-2, with no clear D. From germline, CDR1 is KGHSH and CDR2 LQKENI. V was pared by 3 bases and J by 1 base, with 12 bases between. The CDR3 runs to 15 residues. The CDR3 region is CASSPRTENNYGYTF. DNA of the CDR3: TGTGCCAGCTCACCGCGGACTGAGAATAACTATGGCTACACCTTC.

The V gene is TRBV7-9, the J gene TRBJ2-4; tentative D call: TRBD1 (6 bases). CDR1 is SEHNR, CDR2 FQNEAQ, per germline (reference sequence). This CDR3 contains 15 residues. Deletions cut 4 bases from V and 2 bases from J, with 12 bases between. CDR3 sequence (DNA): TGTGCCAGCAGCTCTTACAGGGATTCCAAAAACATTCAGTACTTC. This gives the protein CASSSYRDSKNIQYF.

This clone was counted once. A junction boundary mismatches the germline segment, possibly from a read error. The J gene is TRBJ1-4, the V gene TRBV7-2; TRBD1 is a possible D gene (6 bases). The length of the CDR3 is 13 residues. The V gene's germline CDR1 is SGHTA and CDR2 FQGNSA. Written as DNA, the CDR3 is TGTGCCAGCAGCTTAGCAAGACGGGACATCCTATATTTT. It encodes CASSLARRDILYF.